The 15 T cell receptor beta chains listed next were all sequenced from one sample in a study of T cells in Graves' hyperthyroidism and ophthalmopathy. RNA transcripts were the template for amplifying TCR beta CDR3 regions. TCR CDR3 underwent first-round RT-PCR with the HTBI primer set. TCRdb re-analysed the multiplex PCR reads in MiXCR, keeping a single row per CDR3 protein. The profile shows around 250,000 distinct CDR3 sequences, roughly 14% of them singletons. Source material: blood. These receptor sequences come from a woman aged 40 to 49 with Graves' hyperthyroidism that later progressed to Graves' ophthalmopathy.

There are many counts of this clonotype. The chain's CDR3 is CASSQDLSSGYRETQYF. In DNA form, the CDR3 reads TGCGCCAGCAGCCAAGATTTATCCTCCGGGTATCGAGAGACCCAGTACTTC. The chain links TRBV4-1 to TRBJ2-5; the D is unclear. V dropped 0 bases and J dropped 4 bases, with 18 bases sitting between them. The CDR3 length is 17 residues. Germline CDR1 is MGHRA and CDR2 is YSYEKL.

This clonotype was recorded at least ten times. The chain uses TRBV7-2 and TRBJ2-1; D gene uncertain. V lost 1 base, J lost 0 bases, and 7 bases lay in between. Germline CDR1 SGHTA, CDR2 FQGNSA. The CDR3 sequence is 15 residues long. CDR3 coding DNA: TGTGCCAGCAGCTTAGGTTGGAGCTCCTACAATGAGCAGTTCTTC. Its protein product is CASSLGWSSYNEQFF.

This clonotype occurred many times. The chain combines TRBV13 with TRBJ2-1, with TRBD2 identical over 9 bases. The CDR3 is 16 residues long. Germline-derived CDR1 and CDR2 are PRHDT and FYEKMQ (reference sequence). The trim removed 3 bases at V and 6 bases at J, leaving 9 bases unmatched. DNA for the CDR3: TGTGCCAGCAGCTTCCGGACTAGCGCTACGGGCAATGAGCAGTTCTTC. The encoded protein is CASSFRTSATGNEQFF. Using reference TRBV13 and TRBJ2-1 for the parts outside the CDR3, the full variable domain is AAGVIQSPRHLIKEKRETATLKCYPIPRHDTVYWYQQGPGQDPQFLISFYEKMQSDKGSIPDRFSAQQFSDYHSELNMSSLELGDSALYFCASSFRTSATGNEQFFGPGTRLTVL.

This clonotype was seen a few times. The J gene is TRBJ2-7, the V gene TRBV20-1; TRBD2 might be the D (5 bases). This CDR3 is 15 amino acids long. Germline CDR1 and CDR2: DFQATT and SNEGSKA (reference sequence). Trimming pared 5 bases from V and 5 bases from J, leaving 22 bases between. This chain's CDR3 is CSASPGEGGFHEQYF. The CDR3 DNA is TGCAGTGCTTCCCCCGGTGAGGGTGGTTTCCACGAGCAGTACTTC.

At least ten counts were recorded for this clonotype. V gene TRBV11-1 combines with J gene TRBJ2-3; D is unresolved. Germline loops: CDR1 SGHAT, CDR2 FQDESV (reference sequence). This CDR3 region has 12 residues. Trimming removed 7 bases from V and 4 bases from J, with 9 bases in between. CDR3 DNA: TGTGCCAGCAAAGGCCGATCAGATACGCAGTATTTT. Encoded protein: CASKGRSDTQYF.

This clonotype was seen at least ten times. This sequence joins TRBV6-1 and TRBJ1-5, with D possibly being TRBD1 (5 bases). Germline CDR1 is MNHNS and CDR2 is SASEGT. This CDR3 comprises 11 residues. V gave up 6 bases and J gave up 12 bases, with 12 bases separating them. The CDR3: CASRGPLGQHF. In nucleotides, the CDR3 is TGTGCCAGCAGGGGACCTTTGGGCCAGCATTTT.

This clonotype has more than one count but fewer than ten. A much larger clone is a single base away; this may be a read error. This chain connects TRBV9 to TRBJ2-1; 8 positions agree with TRBD2. Looked up from germline, CDR1 is SGDLS and CDR2 is YYNGEE. This CDR3 region has 16 residues. The CDR3 coding sequence is TGTGCCAGCAGCGTAGAAAGTCCAGCGGGAGACAATGAGCAGCTCTTC. Amino acids: CASSVESPAGDNEQLF.

The sample holds many counts of this clonotype. V gene TRBV29-1 combines with J gene TRBJ1-2, with D perhaps matching TRBD1 (5 bases). Trimming shortened V by 4 bases and J by 2 bases, and 8 bases separated the two germline ends. The CDR3 runs 12 residues. Germline CDR1 and CDR2: SQVTM and ANQGSEA. CDR3 loop: CSVVQGNYGYTF. CDR3 coding DNA: TGCAGCGTTGTTCAGGGCAACTATGGCTACACCTTC.

This clonotype was seen repeatedly, ten times or more. The J gene is TRBJ2-1, the V gene TRBV29-1; 8 bases align to TRBD2. Looked up from germline, CDR1 is SQVTM and CDR2 is ANQGSEA. This CDR3 is built from 15 residues. Losses at the gene ends were 7 bases for V and 4 bases for J; bases not matched to a gene: 12. CDR3 nucleotide sequence: TGCAGCGCAAAAGGTGGAGCGGGGGAGTACAATGAGCAGTTCTTC. It specifies CSAKGGAGEYNEQFF.

This clonotype came up many times. The chain joins TRBV27 to TRBJ1-3, with D unclear. V lost 6 bases and J lost 0, with 6 bases in between. The CDR3 contains 13 residues. CDR1 MNHEY and CDR2 SMNVEV come from the germline V gene (reference sequence). CDR3 DNA sequence: TGTGCCAGCAGCACAGACTCTGGAAACACCATATATTTT. Its protein is CASSTDSGNTIYF.

At least ten counts were recorded for this clonotype. The rearrangement uses TRBV6-1 and TRBJ2-2; no reliable D call. V was trimmed by 6 bases and J by 4 bases, leaving 18 bases between them. This CDR3 is built from 16 residues. The germline V gene has CDR1 MNHNS and CDR2 SASEGT. The CDR3 DNA follows: TGTGCCAGCAGCCACCGGAGTCCTTATTTCACCGGGGAGCTGTTTTTT. Translation: CASSHRSPYFTGELFF.

This clonotype was counted at least ten times. The chain has TRBV5-1 and TRBJ1-5; TRBD1 is a possible D gene (5 bases). V lost 5 bases and J 3 bases, leaving 12 bases between the germline ends. There are 14 residues in the CDR3. Germline assignment: CDR1 SGHRS and CDR2 YFSETQ. The CDR3 DNA is TGCGCCAGCAGTTACGGGACGGACAATCAGCCCCAGCATTTT. Its translation: CASSYGTDNQPQHF.

In this sample, this clonotype turned up many times. The rearrangement uses TRBV12-3 or TRBV12-4 and TRBJ1-5; D not resolved. The CDR3 contains 15 residues. The V and J ends lost 1 base and 7 bases respectively, with 14 bases between them. Written as DNA, the CDR3 is TGTGCCAGCAGTTTAGGTGTAGGGTCGTGGCAGCCCCAGCATTTT. Residues: CASSLGVGSWQPQHF.

This rearrangement joins TRBV19 to TRBJ2-2; 9 nucleotides line up with TRBD1. The germline V gene encodes CDR1 LNHDA and CDR2 SQIVND (reference sequence). V trimming: 4 bases; J trimming: 3 bases; junction bases outside the gene matches: 3. This CDR3 region has 15 residues. The CDR3 bases are TGTGCCAGTAGTAGGGGACAGGGCTACACCGGGGAGCTGTTTTTT. This translates into CASSRGQGYTGELFF.

This clonotype has a count of ten or more. V and J are TRBV6-1 and TRBJ2-7; no firm D call. Germline loops: CDR1 MNHNS, CDR2 SASEGT. V lost 6 bases, J lost 0 bases, and 15 bases lay in between. CDR3 length equals 15 residues. DNA for the CDR3: TGTGCCAGCAGGGGTGACACAATCCCCTCCTACGAGCAGTACTTC. Translated: CASRGDTIPSYEQYF.